A single sample is the source of the 8 T cell receptor beta chains below, sequenced in a study of shared clonotypes between healthy human individuals. This table comes from immunoSEQ multiplex PCR, and its TCRdb copy is limited to in-frame clones, with some not included. The sample consists of some 690,000 clones, about 90% of them appearing once. The material sequenced was memory CD8+ T cells from PBMCs. The subset denotes: CD45RO+ cells pooled with CCR7-negative TemRA cells. These receptors all stem from a man aged 18 to 30 in good health. Some clones in this sample may be carry-over from other donors' samples.

The genes are TRBV11-2 and TRBJ1-5; D unclear. Trimming left V 4 bases short and J 2 bases short, with 15 bases between. The CDR3 consists of 16 residues. Germline CDR1 SGHAT, CDR2 FQNNGV. The CDR3 DNA sequence: TGTGCCAGCAGCTCCGAGTCAGTCTTGGGCAATCAGCCCCAGCATTTT. Translating gives CASSSESVLGNQPQHF.

The count of this clone is one. The chain joins TRBV9 to TRBJ2-7; no clear D gene. This CDR3 has 12 residues. From germline, CDR1 is SGDLS and CDR2 YYNGEE. The ends were cut back, 3 bases at V and 5 bases at J, with 9 bases in the middle. The DNA for the CDR3 is TGTGCCAGCAGCGCTACCCCTAACGAGCAGTACTTC. It is translated as CASSATPNEQYF.

The gene calls are TRBV6-5 and TRBJ1-1; D unclear. The germline gives CDR1 MNHEY, CDR2 SVGAGI. The CDR3 runs 11 residues. V was trimmed by 8 bases and J by 7 bases, leaving 11 bases between them. CDR3 coding DNA: TGTGCCAGCGGAATTTTTGGTGAAGCTTTCTTT. Its protein is CASGIFGEAFF.

V usage is TRBV9 and J usage is TRBJ2-7, with 7 bases fitting TRBD2. Trimming at V came to 3 bases and at J to 2 bases, leaving 11 bases not matched to a gene. The CDR3 runs 16 residues. Germline CDR1 SGDLS, CDR2 YYNGEE. The CDR3 protein is CASSEAGTVRAYEQYF. As DNA, the CDR3 is TGTGCCAGCAGCGAAGCGGGGACGGTCAGAGCCTACGAGCAGTACTTC.

The V and J genes are TRBV11-2 and TRBJ1-2; D unclear. Trimming took 5 bases from V and 4 from J, leaving 20 bases between them. The CDR3 has 16 amino acids. From germline, CDR1 is SGHAT and CDR2 FQNNGV. The CDR3 spells CASSHEPSGPIYGYTF. The CDR3 coding sequence is TGTGCCAGCAGCCACGAACCTTCCGGGCCGATCTATGGCTACACCTTC.

The chain joins TRBV6-5 to TRBJ1-1; 10 nucleotides align to TRBD1. This CDR3 has 14 residues. The trim removed 7 bases at V and 5 bases at J, leaving 7 bases unmatched. Germline CDR1 reads MNHEY; CDR2 reads SVGAGI. CDR3 nucleotides: TGTGCCAGCACCAGCGGACAGGGGGTTACTGAAGCTTTCTTT. It specifies CASTSGQGVTEAFF.

J is TRBJ2-1 and V is TRBV29-1; D gene ambiguous. The CDR3 runs 10 residues. Between the trimmed V and J ends, which lost 6 bases and 10 bases, there was a span of 10 bases. Germline assignment: CDR1 SQVTM and CDR2 ANQGSEA. As DNA, the CDR3 is TGCAGCGTCCTTCTGAAGGAGCAGTTCTTC. It translates to CSVLLKEQFF.

The chain is built from TRBV5-1 and TRBJ2-7, with 9 bases aligning to TRBD1. The CDR3 is 14 residues long. Germline V gives CDR1 SGHRS, CDR2 YFSETQ. Unmatched junction bases numbered 3, after V lost 3 bases and J lost 2 bases. The CDR3 bases are TGCGCCAGCAGCTCCGGGACAGGGACCTACGAGCAGTACTTC. Its protein product is CASSSGTGTYEQYF.